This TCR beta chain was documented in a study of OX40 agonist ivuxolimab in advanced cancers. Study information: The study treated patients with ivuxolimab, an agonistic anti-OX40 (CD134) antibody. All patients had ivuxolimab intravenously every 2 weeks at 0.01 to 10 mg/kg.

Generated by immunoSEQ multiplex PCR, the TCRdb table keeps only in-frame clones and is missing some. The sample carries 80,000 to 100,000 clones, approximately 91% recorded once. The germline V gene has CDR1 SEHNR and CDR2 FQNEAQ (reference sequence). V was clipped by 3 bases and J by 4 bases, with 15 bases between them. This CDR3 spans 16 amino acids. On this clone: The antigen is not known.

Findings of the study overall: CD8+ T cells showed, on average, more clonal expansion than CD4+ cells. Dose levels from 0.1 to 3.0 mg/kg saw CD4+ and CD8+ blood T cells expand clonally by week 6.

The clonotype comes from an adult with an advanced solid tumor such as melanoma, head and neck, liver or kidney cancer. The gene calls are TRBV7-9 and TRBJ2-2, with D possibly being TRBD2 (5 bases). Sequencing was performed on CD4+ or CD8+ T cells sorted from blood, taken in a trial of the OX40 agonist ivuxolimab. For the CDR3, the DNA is TGTGCCAGCAGCTTGGGGAGTGGCTCGAGCACCGGGGAGCTGTTTTTT. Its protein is CASSLGSGSSTGELFF.